Listed here is a single T cell receptor beta chain. This record belongs to a study of cytomegalovirus exposure and HLA in healthy donors. The PCR was carried out with 60 Vbeta primers and 13 Jbeta primers. The table came from immunoSEQ multiplex PCR; TCRdb's copy has only in-frame clones and leaves some out. The sample consists of roughly 150,000 clones, 65% to 80% of them appearing once. The receptor comes from a woman aged 30 to 39 in good health and CMV-seronegative. Sequences were obtained from PBMCs.

CDR3 bases: TGTGCCAGCAGCCCGACAGGGGATTTCTCAGCTTTCTTT. Encoded protein: CASSPTGDFSAFF. The genes are TRBV6-5 and TRBJ1-1; 8 bases map to TRBD1. After removal of 6 bases from V and 10 bases from J, the junction contained 10 bases not matched to a gene. Germline CDR1 and CDR2: MNHEY and SVGAGI. The CDR3 loop spans 13 amino acids.